The 27 T cell receptor beta chains reported below all come from one sample, sequenced in a study of OX40 agonist ivuxolimab in advanced cancers. The assay was immunoSEQ multiplex PCR, and TCRdb's table has in-frame clones only and misses some. The table shows approximately 100,000 clones, with 90% to 95% occurring only once. The sequencing here drew on CD4+ or CD8+ T cells sorted from blood, taken in a trial of the OX40 agonist ivuxolimab. These receptors were obtained from an adult with an advanced solid tumor such as melanoma, head and neck, liver or kidney cancer.

The chain combines TRBV2 with TRBJ2-7; 11 nucleotides match TRBD2. The CDR3 contains 13 residues. V dropped 11 bases and J dropped 4; count of bases not matched to a gene: 7. The germline gives CDR1 SNHLY, CDR2 FYNNEI. The CDR3 nucleotides read TGTGCCGGGGGAGGGACTAGCGGTTACGAGCAGTACTTC. Amino acids: CAGGGTSGYEQYF.

This clone has a single count. The V gene is TRBV5-8, the J gene TRBJ1-2; tentatively, D is TRBD1 (5 bases). The V and J ends lost 4 bases and 4 bases respectively, with 20 bases between them. Germline CDR1 and CDR2: SGHTS and YDEGEE. This CDR3 has 16 residues. As DNA, the CDR3 is TGTGCCAGCAGCAACCCCGACAGTTCCTCGTTCTATGGCTACACCTTC. This sequence encodes CASSNPDSSSFYGYTF.

V usage is TRBV7-8 and J usage is TRBJ2-7; 8 bases line up with TRBD1. Germline V lookup: CDR1 SGHVS, CDR2 FQNEAQ. This CDR3 comprises 14 residues. V trimming: 5 bases; J trimming: 4 bases; junction bases outside the gene matches: 7. Here the CDR3 DNA reads TGTGCCAGCAGCAGGGCGGGACAGGAGTACGAGCAGTACTTC. Protein product: CASSRAGQEYEQYF.

The rearrangement uses TRBV6-1 and TRBJ1-2, with TRBD1 identical over 7 bases. The V gene's germline CDR1 is MNHNS and CDR2 SASEGT. The CDR3 is 14 residues long. V shed 4 bases, J shed 4 bases, and the junction held 6 bases outside the gene matches. This chain's CDR3 is CASSGGTVTYGYTF. The CDR3 coding sequence is TGTGCCAGCAGTGGCGGGACAGTCACCTATGGCTACACCTTC.

V usage is TRBV29-1 and J usage is TRBJ1-2; tentative D call: TRBD1 (6 bases). This CDR3 spans 15 amino acids. Trimming pared 8 bases from V and 4 bases from J, leaving 23 bases between. Germline V gene sequence: CDR1 SQVTM, CDR2 ANQGSEA. The CDR3 region is CSSLSSGVGGYGYTF. The CDR3, as DNA: TGCAGCTCGTTGTCATCGGGGGTAGGGGGCTATGGCTACACCTTC. Variable domain in full (rest from reference TRBV29-1 and TRBJ1-2): SAVISQKPSRDICQRGTSLTIQCQVDSQVTMMFWYRQQPGQSLTLIATANQGSEATYESGFVIDKFPISRPNLTFSTLTVSNMSPEDSSIYLCSSLSSGVGGYGYTFGSGTRLTVV.

The chain carries TRBV28 and TRBJ2-1; weak D call: TRBD1 (6 bases). Germline CDR1 MDHEN, CDR2 SYDVKM. The CDR3 is 15 amino acids. V gave up 4 bases and J gave up 2 bases, with 12 bases separating them. The CDR3 DNA follows: TGTGCCAGCAGTTGGGGCAGGGGTCCCTACAATGAGCAGTTCTTC. Translation gives CASSWGRGPYNEQFF.

The rearrangement links TRBV19 to TRBJ2-5, with 8 bases matching TRBD1. In germline, CDR1 is LNHDA, CDR2 SQIVND (reference sequence). With V trimmed by 5 bases and J by 8 bases, 7 bases remained unmatched. The CDR3 runs 13 residues. The DNA for the CDR3 is TGTGCCAGTAGTCTGGACAGGGAGTCTACCCAGTACTTC. Its translation: CASSLDRESTQYF.

V is TRBV18 and J is TRBJ1-4; no definite D call. Germline V gene data show CDR1 as KGHSH and CDR2 as LQKENI. V was trimmed by 2 bases and J by 8 bases, leaving 9 bases between them. The CDR3 covers 13 residues. CDR3 coding DNA: TGTGCCAGCTCACCAACAGAAGGGGAAAAACTGTTTTTT. Translation: CASSPTEGEKLFF.

The CDR3 spells CASSLAGGRYNEQFF. In DNA, the CDR3 is TGTGCCAGCAGTCTAGCGGGAGGGCGCTACAATGAGCAGTTCTTC. The chain uses TRBV2 and TRBJ2-1; 12 nucleotides agree with TRBD2. The V and J ends lost 5 bases and 3 bases, in that order; junction bases with no gene match: 2. Germline values: CDR1 SNHLY, CDR2 FYNNEI. CDR3 length: 15 amino acids.

A remark on this clone: At the DNA level, this CDR3 is encoded by other sequences in the same sample as well. The J gene is TRBJ2-6, the V gene TRBV6-1, with D perhaps matching TRBD2 (5 bases). Germline-derived CDR1 and CDR2 are MNHNS and SASEGT. The CDR3 runs to 15 residues. Trimming left V 1 base short and J 2 bases short, with 6 bases between. Here the CDR3 reads CASSEGGAGANVLTF. Here the CDR3 DNA reads TGTGCCAGCAGTGAAGGGGGAGCTGGGGCCAACGTCCTGACTTTC.

V and J are TRBV21-1 and TRBJ2-4; the table's D call TRBD1 went unverified against the DNA. TRBV21-1 has pseudogene status. This CDR3 spans 19 amino acids. The CDR3, as DNA: TGTGCCAGCAGCACAGTGGGCACAGGGGGTAGCCTAGCCAAAAACATTCAGTACTTC. Translating gives CASSTVGTGGSLAKNIQYF.

The chain joins TRBV5-6 to TRBJ1-1; 10 nucleotides align to TRBD1. The V segment lost 4 bases and the J segment 9 bases; nucleotides outside the gene matches: 3. CDR1 and CDR2 from the germline V gene are SGHDT and YYEEEE. The CDR3 contains 12 residues. The CDR3 loop reads CASSPGQGKAFF. The DNA for the CDR3 is TGTGCCAGCAGCCCGGGACAGGGGAAAGCTTTCTTT.

The chain recombines TRBV11-2 with TRBJ2-1; 8 positions agree with TRBD1. The V gene's germline CDR1 is SGHAT and CDR2 FQNNGV. The CDR3 has 12 amino acids. Trimming took 2 bases from V and 13 from J; bases not matched to a gene: 4. CDR3 in amino acids: CASSLTRGPQFF. CDR3 bases: TGTGCCAGCAGCTTAACCAGGGGGCCACAGTTCTTC.

The chain recombines TRBV5-5 with TRBJ2-1; TRBD1 matches at 11 bases. CDR1 and CDR2 from the germline V gene are SGHKS and YYEKEE (reference sequence). CDR3 length equals 15 residues. V shed 4 bases, J shed 2 bases, and the junction held 2 bases outside the gene matches. CDR3: CASSPGQGAYNEQFF. The CDR3 DNA follows: TGTGCCAGCAGCCCGGGACAGGGGGCCTACAATGAGCAGTTCTTC.

The chain carries TRBV28 and TRBJ1-1; the D gene is possibly TRBD1 (6 bases). Looked up from germline, CDR1 is MDHEN and CDR2 is SYDVKM. The CDR3 contains 15 residues. Deletions cut 2 bases from V and 5 bases from J, with 15 bases between. The CDR3 is CASSLRQGMSTEAFF. In DNA, the CDR3 is TGTGCCAGCAGTTTAAGGCAGGGGATGTCAACTGAAGCTTTCTTT.

The J gene is TRBJ1-2, the V gene TRBV11-2; D gene uncertain. The V gene's germline CDR1 is SGHAT and CDR2 FQNNGV. V was shortened by 8 bases and J by 2 bases, with 12 bases between the two germline ends. The CDR3 consists of 13 residues. CDR3 DNA sequence: TGTGCCAGCTCCCTCGGAAGGAACTATGGCTACACCTTC. It encodes CASSLGRNYGYTF. Full variable domain (remainder filled in from reference TRBV11-2 and TRBJ1-2): EAGVAQSPRYKIIEKRQSVAFWCNPISGHATLYWYQQILGQGPKLLIQFQNNGVVDDSQLPKDRFSAERLKGVDSTLKIQPAKLEDSAVYLCASSLGRNYGYTFGSGTRLTVV.

The CDR3 reads CASSGTSGSYEQYF. In DNA form, the CDR3 reads TGTGCCAGCAGTGGGACTAGCGGGAGTTACGAGCAGTACTTC. V and J are TRBV28 and TRBJ2-7; 14 nucleotides agree with TRBD2. The CDR3 spans 14 residues. With 5 bases clipped from V and 4 bases from J, the junction kept 1 base outside the gene matches. Germline CDR1 MDHEN, CDR2 SYDVKM.

The CDR3 bases are TGTGCCAGTAGTACCCTCGGGACAGGGCTATACGAGCAGTACTTC. Its protein product is CASSTLGTGLYEQYF. The gene calls are TRBV19 and TRBJ2-7, with TRBD1 identical over 9 bases. The CDR3 is made up of 15 amino acids. The J segment lost 4 bases and the V segment lost 4 bases, leaving 8 bases of the junction unmatched. In germline, CDR1 is LNHDA, CDR2 SQIVND (reference sequence).

This rearrangement joins TRBV14 to TRBJ2-5; possibly TRBD1 for D (6 bases). The germline CDR1 and CDR2 sequences are SGHDN and FVKESK. This CDR3 has 15 amino acids. Trimming cost V 1 base and J 2 bases, with 11 bases left between them. This CDR3 is CASSQGGQQQETQYF. In nucleotides, the CDR3 is TGTGCCAGCAGCCAAGGGGGACAACAACAAGAGACCCAGTACTTC.

The rearrangement links TRBV18 to TRBJ1-3; TRBD1 aligns across 9 bases. The V and J ends lost 5 bases and 4 bases, in that order; junction bases with no gene match: 6. Germline V CDR1 and CDR2: KGHSH, LQKENI. CDR3 size: 15 residues. For the CDR3, the DNA is TGTGCCAGCTCAGAACAGGGGGCGCGCGGAAACACCATATATTTT. Its translation: CASSEQGARGNTIYF.

The gene calls are TRBV6-6 and TRBJ2-7; TRBD2 matches at 11 bases. CDR1 is MNHNY, CDR2 SVGAGI, per germline (reference sequence). J was trimmed by 2 bases and V by 8 bases; bases with no gene match: 5. This CDR3 contains 14 residues. This chain's CDR3 is CASVLTSGTYEQYF. In DNA, the CDR3 is TGTGCCAGCGTGCTGACTAGCGGGACCTACGAGCAGTACTTC.

This clone was counted once. V and J are TRBV7-2 and TRBJ1-5; 7 nucleotides match TRBD1. CDR3 size: 19 residues. In germline, CDR1 is SGHTA, CDR2 FQGNSA. Trimming cost V 9 bases and J 0 bases; bases outside gene matches: 20. The chain's CDR3 is CASSSPGEQGGSSNQPQHF. Written as DNA, the CDR3 is TGTGCCAGTAGCAGCCCGGGAGAGCAAGGGGGCTCTAGCAATCAGCCCCAGCATTTT.

This chain joins TRBV5-1 and TRBJ2-4; possible D gene TRBD2, 5 bases. Germline V gene sequence: CDR1 SGHRS, CDR2 YFSETQ. This CDR3 spans 14 amino acids. Trimming left V 9 bases short and J 5 bases short, with 18 bases between. In DNA form, the CDR3 reads TGCGCCACCAGAGCGGAGAGCCACGAAAACATTCAGTACTTC. This codes for CATRAESHENIQYF.

This chain connects TRBV9 to TRBJ2-3; possible D gene TRBD2, 5 bases. Germline lookup yields CDR1 SGDLS and CDR2 YYNGEE. The CDR3 is 13 residues long. Trimming took off 6 bases at V and 1 base at J, with 9 bases between the two ends. CDR3 sequence reads: CASNEGGTDTQYF. CDR3 DNA: TGTGCCAGCAATGAGGGAGGCACAGATACGCAGTATTTT.

This chain links TRBV7-8 with TRBJ1-1, with unresolved D. Trimming removed 1 base from V and 0 bases from J, with 9 bases in between. Germline CDR1 SGHVS, CDR2 FQNEAQ. This CDR3 contains 15 residues. In DNA, the CDR3 is TGTGCCAGCAGCTTAGGGCAGCTCCTGAACACTGAAGCTTTCTTT. Translating it yields CASSLGQLLNTEAFF. Full variable domain (remainder filled in from reference TRBV7-8 and TRBJ1-1): GAGVSQSPRYKVAKRGQDVALRCDPISGHVSLFWYQQALGQGPEFLTYFQNEAQLDKSGLPSDRFFAERPEGSVSTLKIQRTQQEDSAVYLCASSLGQLLNTEAFFGQGTRLTVV.

This chain connects TRBV28 to TRBJ1-5; tentatively, D is TRBD1 (6 bases). CDR1 is MDHEN, CDR2 SYDVKM, per germline. V was cut by 5 bases and J by 7 bases, with 12 bases left in between. The CDR3 extends over 13 amino acids. The CDR3 DNA reads as TGTGCCAGCAGTGGGGACAACCAGCAGCCCCAGCATTTT. Its protein product is CASSGDNQQPQHF.

This rearrangement joins TRBV5-5 to TRBJ2-1; D perhaps matches TRBD1 (5 bases). Germline CDR1 SGHKS, CDR2 YYEKEE (reference sequence). This CDR3 has 15 residues. V lost 0 bases, J lost 8 bases, and 15 bases lay in between. DNA for the CDR3: TGTGCCAGCAGCTTGGGGCAGGGCAGTTGGGATGAGCAGTTCTTC. Amino acids: CASSLGQGSWDEQFF.